What follows are 20 T cell receptor beta chains derived from one specimen sequenced in a study of CD8 T cells in Susac syndrome. Random-hexamer reverse transcription was applied to about 0.45 to 1 ug RNA. In TCRdb, the immunoSEQ multiplex PCR reads were re-called with MiXCR into one record per CDR3 protein. The sample has around 71,000 distinct CDR3 sequences; over 95% are singletons. The sequencing input was CD4+ T cells from PBMCs. These receptors were obtained from a human donor with multiple sclerosis.

The chain uses TRBV24-1 and TRBJ2-3; TRBD2 agrees at 10 bases. This CDR3 spans 16 amino acids. Germline trimming cut 5 bases from V and 4 bases from J; bases unmatched to any gene: 8. Germline CDR1 reads KGHDR; CDR2 reads SFDVKD. The CDR3 region is CATSGASGGAADTQYF. DNA for the CDR3: TGTGCCACCAGTGGAGCGAGCGGGGGGGCAGCAGATACGCAGTATTTT.

V usage is TRBV12-3 or TRBV12-4 and J usage is TRBJ1-5; the D gene is possibly TRBD1 (5 bases). V gave up 7 bases and J gave up 6 bases, with 19 bases separating them. CDR3 length equals 15 residues. CDR3 sequence reads: CASTLSRQPGQPQHF. CDR3 DNA sequence: TGTGCCAGCACCCTCTCCCGACAGCCGGGTCAGCCCCAGCATTTT.

The CDR3 DNA is TGCAGTGCTAGGTCCTTCGGGGGGGCGGCGAACACCGGGGAGCTGTTTTTT. Translated, it gives CSARSFGGAANTGELFF. The chain employs TRBV20-1 and TRBJ2-2; 8 positions agree with TRBD2. Per germline, CDR1 DFQATT and CDR2 SNEGSKA (reference sequence). The junction had 9 bases not matched to a gene; V was cut back by 3 bases and J by 0 bases. The CDR3 has 17 residues.

The genes are TRBV6-5 and TRBJ2-1; no reliable D call. V was pared by 0 bases and J by 9 bases, with 12 bases between. Germline CDR1 MNHEY, CDR2 SVGAGI. The CDR3 extends over 14 amino acids. CDR3 region: CASSYSYPGGEQFF. CDR3 DNA: TGTGCCAGCAGTTACTCCTACCCTGGCGGTGAGCAGTTCTTC.

V gene TRBV30 combines with J gene TRBJ2-7, with TRBD1 identical over 8 bases. The CDR3 is 15 amino acids. Germline loops: CDR1 GTSNPN, CDR2 SVGIG (reference sequence). With V trimmed by 1 base and J by 6 bases, 11 bases remained unmatched. CDR3 nucleotides: TGTGCCTGGAGTGCCGACAGGGGAGGACCGTCCGAGCAGTACTTC. It encodes CAWSADRGGPSEQYF.

The chain carries TRBV7-2 and TRBJ1-2, with TRBD1 matching over 8 bases. The CDR3 extends over 14 amino acids. CDR1 is SGHTA and CDR2 is FQGNSA in the germline V gene. V dropped 5 bases and J dropped 4; count of bases not matched to a gene: 6. The CDR3 region is CASSDRTGPYGYTF. The CDR3 DNA sequence: TGTGCCAGCAGCGATCGGACAGGGCCCTATGGCTACACCTTC.

The chain has TRBV20-1 and TRBJ2-5; 11 bases are shared with TRBD2. V dropped 6 bases and J dropped 5; count of bases not matched to a gene: 11. The germline CDR1 and CDR2 sequences are DFQATT and SNEGSKA (reference sequence). This CDR3 spans 15 amino acids. In DNA, the CDR3 is TGCAGTGCCGGTACGACTAGCGGGGCCGGCGAGACCCAGTACTTC. As protein: CSAGTTSGAGETQYF.

The chain links TRBV5-6 to TRBJ2-1, with D possibly matching TRBD2 (7 bases). CDR1 and CDR2 from the germline V gene are SGHDT and YYEEEE. The CDR3 is 18 amino acids. Trimming took 4 bases from V and 0 from J, leaving 20 bases between them. The CDR3 sequence is CASSTLGGGGSSYNEQFF. CDR3 nucleotides: TGTGCCAGCAGCACCCTCGGGGGCGGGGGAAGCTCCTACAATGAGCAGTTCTTC.

V is TRBV3-1 and J is TRBJ2-1, with 7 bases aligning to TRBD1. J was trimmed by 9 bases and V by 4 bases; bases with no gene match: 3. The germline CDR1 and CDR2 sequences are LGHDT and YNNKEL (reference sequence). The CDR3 is made up of 12 amino acids. Here the CDR3 DNA reads TGTGCCAGCAGCCCGGACAGGAGTGAGCAGTTCTTC. Amino acid sequence: CASSPDRSEQFF.

This chain uses TRBV28 with TRBJ1-2; 8 bases map to TRBD1. J was trimmed by 14 bases and V by 7 bases; bases with no gene match: 15. The CDR3 is 13 residues long. Germline CDR1 is MDHEN and CDR2 is SYDVKM. CDR3 residues: CASITGQGSTGTF. CDR3 bases: TGTGCCAGCATCACCGGACAGGGCAGCACTGGGACCTTC.

This clonotype appeared once. The rearrangement links TRBV20-1 to TRBJ1-5; tentative D call: TRBD1 (6 bases). Germline loops: CDR1 DFQATT, CDR2 SNEGSKA (reference sequence). Trimming pared 7 bases from V and 7 bases from J, leaving 17 bases between. This CDR3 region has 13 residues. CDR3 loop: CSVLGGGGQPQHF. The CDR3 nucleotides read TGCAGTGTACTCGGAGGGGGGGGGCAGCCCCAGCATTTT.

The rearrangement links TRBV4-2 to TRBJ1-5; D might be TRBD1 (5 bases). CDR1 is LGHNA, CDR2 YNFKEQ, per germline. The CDR3 spans 17 residues. Trimming took 4 bases from V and 0 from J, leaving 16 bases between them. In DNA form, the CDR3 reads TGTGCCAGCAGCCGGGACGGGACCCATTATAGCAATCAGCCCCAGCATTTT. As protein: CASSRDGTHYSNQPQHF.

The V call is TRBV7-2, the J call TRBJ1-2; 7 bases are a match to TRBD1. V shed 4 bases and J 7 bases; nucleotides not matched to a gene: 12. The CDR3 runs 15 residues. Germline CDR1 is SGHTA and CDR2 is FQGNSA. In nucleotides, the CDR3 is TGTGCCAGCAGCTGGTCGAGACAGGGTGATGGTGGCTACACCTTC. The encoded protein is CASSWSRQGDGGYTF.

This chain connects TRBV25-1 to TRBJ1-2, with 8 bases aligning to TRBD1. This CDR3 region has 15 residues. CDR1 and CDR2 (germline): MGHDK, SYGVNS. Losses at the gene ends were 6 bases for V and 2 bases for J; bases not matched to a gene: 8. This chain's CDR3 is CASSLTGVGNYGYTF. DNA for the CDR3: TGTGCCAGCAGCCTGACAGGGGTGGGGAACTATGGCTACACCTTC.

The rearrangement links TRBV7-8 to TRBJ2-1; no firm D call. V was clipped by 5 bases and J by 6 bases, with 11 bases between them. The germline V gene has CDR1 SGHVS and CDR2 FQNEAQ. CDR3 length: 13 residues. The CDR3 loop is CASSQGPSNEQFF. CDR3 coding DNA: TGTGCCAGCAGCCAAGGCCCGTCCAATGAGCAGTTCTTC.

The rearrangement links TRBV2 to TRBJ1-4; TRBD1 matches 10 bases. The V gene's germline CDR1 is SNHLY and CDR2 FYNNEI. This CDR3 spans 16 amino acids. With 8 bases clipped from V and 4 bases from J, the junction kept 10 bases outside the gene matches. CDR3 region: CASYTPGQGYNEKLFF. CDR3 nucleotides: TGTGCCAGCTATACTCCGGGACAGGGGTATAATGAAAAACTGTTTTTT.

The J gene is TRBJ2-5, the V gene TRBV29-1, with 8 bases matching TRBD1. The CDR3 runs to 14 residues. The germline gives CDR1 SQVTM, CDR2 ANQGSEA. V shed 3 bases, J shed 7 bases, and the junction held 10 bases outside the gene matches. The CDR3 reads CSVEGQDNPGTQYF. CDR3 nucleotide sequence: TGCAGCGTTGAGGGACAGGATAACCCAGGGACCCAGTACTTC. The complete variable domain, with remaining parts taken from reference TRBV29-1 and TRBJ2-5, reads SAVISQKPSRDICQRGTSLTIQCQVDSQVTMMFWYRQQPGQSLTLIATANQGSEATYESGFVIDKFPISRPNLTFSTLTVSNMSPEDSSIYLCSVEGQDNPGTQYFGPGTRLLVL.

The chain uses TRBV29-1 and TRBJ1-2; the D is unclear. The CDR3 is 12 residues long. Germline V gene sequence: CDR1 SQVTM, CDR2 ANQGSEA. V lost 2 bases and J 6 bases, leaving 10 bases between the germline ends. This CDR3 reads CSVEMGLNGYTF. The CDR3 coding sequence is TGCAGCGTTGAAATGGGGTTGAATGGCTACACCTTC.

The chain has TRBV19 and TRBJ2-3; possible D gene TRBD1, 5 bases. Looked up from germline, CDR1 is LNHDA and CDR2 is SQIVND (reference sequence). This CDR3 region has 14 residues. V was pared by 4 bases and J by 10 bases, with 18 bases between. CDR3 sequence (DNA): TGTGCCAGTAGTACAACAGGCTCCAGGGTGGCGCAGTATTTT. Translating it yields CASSTTGSRVAQYF.

The chain has TRBV5-1 and TRBJ2-5; 8 bases are shared with TRBD2. The trim removed 1 base at V and 5 bases at J, leaving 7 bases unmatched. The CDR3 runs to 15 residues. CDR1 and CDR2 (germline): SGHRS, YFSETQ. In DNA, the CDR3 is TGCGCCAGCAGCTTGATGGGACTAGAGATGGAGACCCAGTACTTC. It encodes CASSLMGLEMETQYF.